This T cell receptor beta chain comes out of a study of blood T cell repertoires in COVID-19 (dated by TCRdb to about 2020). Some background on the complete study: Samples covering the acute and convalescent phases of COVID-19 were provided by collaborators in the United States, Italy and Spain. The prospective study material was composed of cDNA or gDNA derived from T cells, B-cell-depleted T cells, or PBMCs. Subjects who had been exposed to COVID-19, were actively infected with it, or had recovered from it provided the deeply sampled blood TCRbeta repertoires that made up the dataset. The repertoires were released in a freely available public database intended as a resource for research on the immune response to SARS-CoV-2. The samples were drawn from the first 160 participants of the ongoing ImmuneRACE study and from more than 1,000 subjects provided by 6 global collaborators. Nearly every sample came with metadata listing a de-identified subject ID, COVID-19 status, age in years and sex. HLA class I and class II types, where available, came from metadata supplied by the sample provider rather than from assay-based typing. The study at large found these results: The amount of clinical and demographic metadata varied by source and participant and was provided uncurated.

The junction shows trimming of 3 bases on V and 5 bases on J, plus 20 bases between the germline ends. Measured from the cysteine to the phenylalanine, the CDR3 is 17 residues long. CDR3 DNA only is kept here, 51 bases in frame from base 1. Via the germline V gene (reference sequence), CDR1 is SEHNR and CDR2 FQNEAQ. Participants in the prospective study were enrolled through a virtual design, were aged 18 to 89 years, and lived in approximately 25 United States geographic areas. To assign participants to cohorts, the prospective study relied on clinical history that participants themselves reported in a screening survey and a study questionnaire. Recovered participants in ImmuneRACE Cohort 3 were defined by two consecutive negative NP/OP PCR tests, clearance by a healthcare professional, or resolution of symptoms. Each participant in the prospective study had whole blood, serum and a nasopharyngeal or oropharyngeal swab collected by mobile phlebotomists. Participants in the prospective study had the option to provide additional blood draws and questionnaires over an approximately 2-month period. Before DNA extraction, blood samples from the prospective study were shipped at room temperature or frozen.

The immunoSEQ Assay, a bias-controlled multiplex PCR, was used to amplify TCRbeta CDR3 regions from genomic DNA. In the authors' own workflow: The number of nucleated cells in each sample was estimated by amplification of reference gene primers within the assay. To quantify the absolute abundance of each unique TCRbeta CDR3 rearrangement, sequence reads were collapsed and filtered. For each sample, productive Simpson clonality was calculated as the square root of Simpson's diversity index over productive rearrangements. Here the immuneACCESS table is served through TCRdb, limited to in-frame sequences with V and J called. Missing clones are a known gap in these copies; in checked studies unresolved V genes cover under half, and the rest lacks a known reason. That table gives V, J and clone size, and the DNA gave D and trimming. The table for this sample lists approximately 300,000 clones; under 90% of them were counted only once. Of the sample, 5% to 5.5% falls within the top ten clones.

With respect to this clone: The antigen it binds to is not known. No base quality values were provided; no much bigger clone lies one nucleotide off.

This chain joins TRBV7-9 to TRBJ2-1; TRBD2 is a weak D gene call, 5 bases matching. This receptor was identified in a man between 60 and 70 years old who had recovered from COVID-19. Sample: PBMCs or T cells enriched from blood (not recorded which). Here is the DNA: TGTGCCAGCAGCTTTCGGTCTAGCCGATTAAACCACAATGAGCAGTTCTTC. Its amino acids are CASSFRSSRLNHNEQFF. Reference TRBV7-9 and TRBJ2-1 genes cover what lies past the CDR3, so the full variable domain is DTGVSQNPRHKITKRGQNVTFRCDPISEHNRLYWYRQTLGQGPEFLTYFQNEAQLEKSRLLSDRFSAERPKGSFSTLEIQRTEQGDSAMYLCASSFRSSRLNHNEQFFGPGTRLTVL.